This T cell receptor beta chain was captured in a study of OX40 agonist ivuxolimab in advanced cancers. Study-level background: From 23 to 79 years was the age range, with a mean of 60 years, and 65% to 90% were male.

TCRdb's table, derived via immunoSEQ multiplex PCR, lists solely in-frame clones and lacks some. The sample includes around 20,000 clones, 70% to 85% of them seen just once. The germline V and J ends were trimmed by 3 bases and 6 bases, with 12 bases remaining between them. Germline assignment: CDR1 MNHNS and CDR2 SASEGT. The CDR3 totals 14 residues. This sequence joins TRBV6-1 and TRBJ2-4; D is undetermined. Sequenced material: CD4+ or CD8+ T cells sorted from blood, taken in a trial of the OX40 agonist ivuxolimab. The receptor was derived from an adult with an advanced solid tumor such as melanoma, head and neck, liver or kidney cancer. The CDR3 sequence: CASSDERVGNIQYF. The CDR3 DNA sequence: TGTGCCAGCAGTGATGAAAGGGTTGGAAACATTCAGTACTTC.